This TCR beta chain was profiled in a study of CD8 T cells in Susac syndrome. The CDR3 has 15 amino acids. The germline V and J ends were trimmed by 2 bases and 4 bases, with 17 bases remaining between them. The germline V gene encodes CDR1 DFQATT and CDR2 SNEGSKA (reference sequence). CD8+ and CD4+ T cells from blood underwent TCR beta sequencing. The diagnostic criteria for definite or probable disease, as recently defined, were met by the patients with Susac syndrome. TEMRA cells were enriched by FACS, and CD4+ and CD8+ T cells were negatively isolated. RNA, at about 0.45 to 1 ug, was reverse transcribed with random hexamers. TCRdb re-analysed the immunoSEQ multiplex PCR reads in MiXCR, keeping a single row per CDR3 protein. The sample yields more than 200,000 distinct CDR3 sequences, 94% seen once.

The receptor's source is a human donor with Susac syndrome. Input material: CD4+ T cells from PBMCs. V usage is TRBV20-1 and J usage is TRBJ2-5; D might be TRBD2 (6 bases). CDR3 DNA: TGCAGTGCTAGAAGGCCGGGGAGGCGAGGAGAGACCCAGTACTTC. Its translation: CSARRPGRRGETQYF.